This T cell receptor (beta chain) is drawn from a study of identifying expanded T cells in peripheral blood. General observations from the study: Over around two and four weeks, about 15 and 19 clones changed, versus approximately 1.2 between replicates. Clone count variance between approximately two-week samples rose with total template count.

For this clone: The antigen is undetermined.

Germline V gives CDR1 MNHEY, CDR2 SMNVEV (reference sequence). V gave up 5 bases and J gave up 6 bases, with 13 bases separating them. The CDR3 totals 13 residues. Healthy donors had no documented immune events, such as infections, while sampled. Sequencing was performed with immunoSEQ multiplex PCR; in TCRdb, only in-frame clones are kept and a portion is missing. The data hold approximately 140,000 clones, with about 86% observed a single time. Sequencing was carried out using blood. The V and J genes are TRBV27 and TRBJ1-1; D is unclear. The TCR was taken from a person aged 18-70 years in good health. The CDR3 sequence is CASSPPGVAEAFF. The CDR3 DNA sequence: TGTGCCAGCAGTCCCCCCGGGGTCGCTGAAGCTTTCTTT.